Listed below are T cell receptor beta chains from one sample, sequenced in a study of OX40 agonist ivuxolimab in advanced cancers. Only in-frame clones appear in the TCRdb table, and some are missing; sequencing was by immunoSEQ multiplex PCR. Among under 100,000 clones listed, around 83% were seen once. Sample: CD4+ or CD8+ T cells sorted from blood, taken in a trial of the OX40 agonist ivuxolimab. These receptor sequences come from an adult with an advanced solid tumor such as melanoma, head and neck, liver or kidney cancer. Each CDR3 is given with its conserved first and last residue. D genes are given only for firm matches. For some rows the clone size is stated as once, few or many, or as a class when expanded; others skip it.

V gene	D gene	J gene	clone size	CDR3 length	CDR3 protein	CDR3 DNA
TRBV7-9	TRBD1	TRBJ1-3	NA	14	CASSLSGGLDTIYF	TGTGCCAGCAGCTTATCAGGGGGCCTGGACACCATATATTTT
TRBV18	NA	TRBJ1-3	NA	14	CASYDGRGGNTIYF	TGTGCCAGCTACGACGGCAGGGGTGGAAACACCATATATTTT
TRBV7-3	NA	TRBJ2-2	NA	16	CASSLTGAVFTGELFF	TGTGCCAGCAGCTTAACAGGGGCCGTTTTCACCGGGGAGCTGTTTTTT
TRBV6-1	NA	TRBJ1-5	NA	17	CASSEDVVGRRNQPQHF	TGTGCCAGCAGTGAAGACGTTGTGGGGCGCCGGAATCAGCCCCAGCATTTT
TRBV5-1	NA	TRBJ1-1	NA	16	CASSLRSGRQNTEAFF	TGCGCCAGCAGCTTGAGATCGGGACGGCAGAACACTGAAGCTTTCTTT
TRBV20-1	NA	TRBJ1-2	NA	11	CSASRNYGYTF	TGCAGTGCTAGCCGCAACTATGGCTACACCTTC
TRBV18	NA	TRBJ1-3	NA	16	CASSHSPGTSGNTIYF	TGTGCCAGCTCACACAGCCCTGGGACCTCTGGAAACACCATATATTTT
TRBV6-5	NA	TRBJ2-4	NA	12	CASSAGFDIQYF	TGTGCCAGCTCCGCGGGGTTTGACATTCAGTACTTC
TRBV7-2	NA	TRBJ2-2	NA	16	CASGGGDRRNAGELFF	TGTGCCAGCGGAGGGGGGGACAGGCGGAATGCCGGGGAGCTGTTTTTT
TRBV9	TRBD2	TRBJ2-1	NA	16	CASSAGGGGSYNEQFF	TGTGCCAGCAGCGCCGGCGGGGGGGGATCCTACAATGAGCAGTTCTTC
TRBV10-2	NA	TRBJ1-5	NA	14	CASSDRRVGQPQHF	TGCGCCAGCAGTGATCGTAGAGTGGGGCAGCCCCAGCATTTT
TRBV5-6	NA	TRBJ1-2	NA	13	CASSPGLSYGYTF	TGTGCCAGCAGCCCTGGACTCTCGTATGGCTACACCTTC
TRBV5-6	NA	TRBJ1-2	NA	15	CASSPIVWENYGYTF	TGTGCCAGCAGCCCGATAGTATGGGAGAACTATGGCTACACCTTC
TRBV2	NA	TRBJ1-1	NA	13	CASSVEVNTEAFF	TGTGCCAGCAGTGTGGAAGTGAACACTGAAGCTTTCTTT
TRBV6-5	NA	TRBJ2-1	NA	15	CASSSLVGGNNEQFF	TGTGCCAGCAGCTCCTTAGTTGGGGGGAACAATGAGCAGTTCTTC
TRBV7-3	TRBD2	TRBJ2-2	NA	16	CASSPNGGANTGELFF	TGTGCCAGCAGTCCCAATGGGGGGGCGAACACCGGGGAGCTGTTTTTT
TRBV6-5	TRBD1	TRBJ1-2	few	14	CASRKQGAGYGYTF	TGTGCCAGCAGGAAACAGGGGGCAGGGTATGGCTACACCTTC
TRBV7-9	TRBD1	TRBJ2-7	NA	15	CASSLEDRGRREQYF	TGTGCCAGCAGCTTAGAGGACAGGGGGCGCAGAGAGCAGTACTTC
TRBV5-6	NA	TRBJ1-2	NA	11	CASSLTYGYTF	TGTGCCAGCAGCTTGACCTATGGCTACACCTTC
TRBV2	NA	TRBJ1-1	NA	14	CASRARTGVPEAFF	TGTGCCAGCAGGGCGAGGACGGGAGTCCCTGAAGCTTTCTTT